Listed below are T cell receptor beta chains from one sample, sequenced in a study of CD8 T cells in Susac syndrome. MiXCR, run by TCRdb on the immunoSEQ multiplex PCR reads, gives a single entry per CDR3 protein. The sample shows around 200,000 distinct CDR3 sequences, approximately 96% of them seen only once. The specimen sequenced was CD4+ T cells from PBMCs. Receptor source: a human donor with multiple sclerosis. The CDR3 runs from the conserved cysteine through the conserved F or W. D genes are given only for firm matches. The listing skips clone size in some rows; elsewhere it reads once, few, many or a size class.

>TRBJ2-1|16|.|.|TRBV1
TGCACCAGCAGCCAAAGTTACGCTAGCGGGGGGGCAAAGCAGTTCTTC
CTSSQSYASGGAKQFF
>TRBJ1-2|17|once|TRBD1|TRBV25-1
TGTGCCAGCAGTGAAGGTTTTCCAGGGGGTAAAGACTATGGCTACACCTTC
CASSEGFPGGKDYGYTF
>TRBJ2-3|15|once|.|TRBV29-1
TGCAGCGTTGAGGCGGACGCAGGCCGCACAGATACGCAGTATTTT
CSVEADAGRTDTQYF
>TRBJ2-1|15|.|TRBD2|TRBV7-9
TGTGCCGGGTACATAGCGGGGGGCGACCACAATGAGCAGTTCTTC
CAGYIAGGDHNEQFF
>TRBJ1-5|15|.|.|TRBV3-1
TGTGCCAGCAGCCAAGGAGTGGGGGGCGGTCAGCCCCAGCATTTT
CASSQGVGGGQPQHF
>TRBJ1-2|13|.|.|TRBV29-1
TGCAGCGTTGAAGATCGCAGGACTATGGGCTACACCTTC
CSVEDRRTMGYTF
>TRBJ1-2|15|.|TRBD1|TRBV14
TGTGCCAGCAGCCGAGACAGGGTTTGGGACGATGGCTACACCTTC
CASSRDRVWDDGYTF
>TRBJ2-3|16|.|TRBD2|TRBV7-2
TGTGCCAGCAGCTCCCTGGGACTAGCGGGACAAGATACGCAGTATTTT
CASSSLGLAGQDTQYF
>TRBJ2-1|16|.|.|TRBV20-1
TGCAGTGCTTATGCTGGGGCGCAAGGCTCCTACAATGAGCAGTTCTTC
CSAYAGAQGSYNEQFF
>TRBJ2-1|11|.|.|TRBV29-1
TGCAGCGTTGAGGGGATCCATGAGCAGTTCTTC
CSVEGIHEQFF
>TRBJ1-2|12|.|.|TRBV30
TGTGCCTGGAAACCCCCTATTTATGGCTACACCTTC
CAWKPPIYGYTF
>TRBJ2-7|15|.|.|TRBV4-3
TGCGCCAGCAGCCAAGATGAGGGCAGGGGCTACGAGCAGTACTTC
CASSQDEGRGYEQYF
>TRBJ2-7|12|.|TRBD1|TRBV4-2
TGTGCCAGCAGCCAAGCCAGGGGGGAGCAGTACTTC
CASSQARGEQYF
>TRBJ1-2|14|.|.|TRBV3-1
TGTGCCAGCAGCCTCCTAACAGGATTCTATGGCTACACCTTC
CASSLLTGFYGYTF
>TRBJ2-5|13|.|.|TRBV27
TGTGCCAGCAGTGGGGGACCCCAAGAGACCCAGTACTTC
CASSGGPQETQYF
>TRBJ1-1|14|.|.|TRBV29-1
TGCAGCGTTGAAGGTGCGGGGCCGAACACTGAAGCTTTCTTT
CSVEGAGPNTEAFF
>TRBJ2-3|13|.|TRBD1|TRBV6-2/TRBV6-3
TGTGCCAGCGAGGGGGCAGGAACAGATACGCAGTATTTT
CASEGAGTDTQYF
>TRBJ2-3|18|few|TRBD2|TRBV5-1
TGCGCCAGCAGCTTGAGACCCTCGGGACTAGCGGACAAAAATACGCAGTATTTT
CASSLRPSGLADKNTQYF
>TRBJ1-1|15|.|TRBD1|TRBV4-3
TGCGCCAGCAGCCAAGTTACAGGGGGAGCGACTGAAGCTTTCTTT
CASSQVTGGATEAFF
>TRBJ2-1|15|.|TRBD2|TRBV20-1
TGCAGTGCTTACCGACTAGCGGGGGGGTCCAATGAGCAGTTCTTC
CSAYRLAGGSNEQFF
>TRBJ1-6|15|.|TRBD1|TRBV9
TGTGCCAGCAGTGTGGACAGGGAGCAGGGTTCACCCCTCCACTTT
CASSVDREQGSPLHF
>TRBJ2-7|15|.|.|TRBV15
TGTGCCACCAGCAGAGAGAGGACGGCTCCCTACGAGCAGTACTTC
CATSRERTAPYEQYF
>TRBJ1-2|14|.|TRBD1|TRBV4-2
TGTGCCAGCAGCCAGGATGGGACAGGGTCTGGCTACACCTTC
CASSQDGTGSGYTF